This T cell receptor beta chain came from a study of metastatic and nonmetastatic thyroid tumors. Trimming left V 5 bases short and J 7 bases short, with 12 bases between. This CDR3 spans 13 amino acids. As handled by the study authors: CDR3 was compared across clinicopathological groups, and the resulting differences were used to build a distant-metastasis classifier for papillary thyroid cancer. TCRdb used MiXCR to call clones anew from the PCR reads. What appears here as the V and J calls and clone size reflects TCRdb's work, not the paper's. The top ten clones hold 9.5% to 15% of a sample with under 75,000 clones, around 19% of them seen once. Each patient went into thyroid surgery without having received any treatment. Study-wide points: Across blood and tumor, TCR beta diversity in malignant thyroid tumors was reportedly significantly higher than in benign nodules.

This clone was recorded many times. Its antigen remains unknown. The receptor was isolated from a female donor with papillary thyroid cancer or a benign thyroid nodule (not recorded which). Some clones in this sample may be carry-over from other donors' samples. V and J are TRBV12-3 or TRBV12-4 and TRBJ2-1, with D possibly being TRBD2 (5 bases). Sequencing used blood. The CDR3 reads CASSVNRRNEQFF. The CDR3, as DNA: TGTGCCAGCAGTGTTAATAGGAGGAATGAGCAGTTCTTC.